The 6 T cell receptor beta chains below were found in one sample sequenced in a study of T cell clonotyping in hematopoietic cell transplantation. Using immunoSEQ multiplex PCR, the repertoire was profiled, and TCRdb retains in-frame clones only, with some absent. The sample contains fewer than 80,000 clones, approximately 94% of which appear only once. Sample: peripheral blood mononuclear cells. The receptors here all came from a man between 50 and 59 years old in good health. Some clones in this sample may be carry-over from other donors' samples.

This chain links TRBV19 with TRBJ2-1; D ambiguous. This CDR3 spans 13 amino acids. Trimming left V 1 base short and J 6 bases short, with 7 bases between. Germline CDR1 is LNHDA and CDR2 is SQIVND (reference sequence). Written as DNA, the CDR3 is TGTGCCAGTAGTATAGGGTACCTCAATGAGCAGTTCTTC. It yields the protein CASSIGYLNEQFF.

This chain joins TRBV2 and TRBJ2-7; 8 nucleotides line up with TRBD1. The CDR3 consists of 14 residues. J gave up 6 bases and V 3 bases, and 7 bases lay outside the gene matches. Germline V lookup: CDR1 SNHLY, CDR2 FYNNEI. The CDR3 sequence: CASSEWLRGREQYF. DNA for the CDR3: TGTGCCAGCAGTGAGTGGCTCAGGGGGCGCGAGCAGTACTTC. Full variable domain (missing parts from reference TRBV2 and TRBJ2-7): EPEVTQTPSHQVTQMGQEVILRCVPISNHLYFYWYRQILGQKVEFLVSFYNNEISEKSEIFDDQFSVERPDGSNFTLKIRSTKLEDSAMYFCASSEWLRGREQYFGPGTRLTVT.

The CDR3 spells CASSQEGTGNEQYF. The CDR3 DNA reads TGTGCCAGCAGCCAAGAAGGGACAGGGAACGAGCAGTACTTC. The chain has TRBV4-2 and TRBJ2-7; 9 bases align to TRBD1. The CDR3 sequence is 14 residues long. Germline lookup yields CDR1 LGHNA and CDR2 YNFKEQ. V shed 0 bases and J 5 bases; nucleotides not matched to a gene: 2.

The rearrangement uses TRBV9 and TRBJ2-6; D uncertain. This CDR3 has 17 residues. Per the germline V gene, CDR1 is SGDLS and CDR2 is YYNGEE. Trimming removed 0 bases at V and 12 bases at J, with 22 bases between. DNA of the CDR3: TGTGCCAGCAGCGTAGTCGCAGAAAGTCGTCGGGCCGGCGTCCTGACTTTC. It translates to CASSVVAESRRAGVLTF.

The CDR3 loop is CSVDGPSPIFGYTF. CDR3 sequence (DNA): TGCAGCGTTGACGGTCCTTCCCCAATCTTTGGCTACACCTTC. The chain combines TRBV29-1 with TRBJ1-2; D ambiguous. The V and J ends lost 3 bases and 7 bases respectively, with 18 bases between them. CDR1 is SQVTM and CDR2 is ANQGSEA in the germline V gene. CDR3 length: 14 amino acids. The whole variable domain, filled in from reference TRBV29-1 and TRBJ1-2, reads SAVISQKPSRDICQRGTSLTIQCQVDSQVTMMFWYRQQPGQSLTLIATANQGSEATYESGFVIDKFPISRPNLTFSTLTVSNMSPEDSSIYLCSVDGPSPIFGYTFGSGTRLTVV.

This chain links TRBV6-5 with TRBJ2-1; D might be TRBD1 (5 bases). The CDR3 consists of 13 residues. Per the germline V gene, CDR1 is MNHEY and CDR2 is SVGAGI. V gave up 3 bases and J gave up 8 bases, with 11 bases separating them. CDR3 protein: CASSYWQGDEQFF. The DNA for the CDR3 is TGTGCCAGCAGTTATTGGCAGGGCGATGAGCAGTTCTTC.